Listed here is a single T cell receptor (beta chain). The antigen is unknown. This record comes from a study of OX40 agonist ivuxolimab in advanced cancers. Study-level information: Patients received ivuxolimab, an agonistic anti-OX40 (CD134) antibody. Study-level findings and limits: Still undetermined is the antigen specificity of the expanded peripheral T cells. Clones of CD4+ and CD8+ blood T cells grew by week 6 at doses of 0.1 to 3.0 mg/kg.

The table came from immunoSEQ multiplex PCR; TCRdb's copy has only in-frame clones and leaves some out. This table has 21,000 or so clones, roughly 80% appearing once. The V and J ends lost 5 bases and 1 base respectively, with 9 bases between them. The CDR3 spans 14 residues. Germline loops: CDR1 LNHDA, CDR2 SQIVND (reference sequence). The V gene is TRBV19, the J gene TRBJ2-1; D ambiguous. The sequencing used CD4+ or CD8+ T cells sorted from blood, collected in a trial of the OX40 agonist ivuxolimab. The sequence was obtained from an adult with an advanced solid tumor such as melanoma, head and neck, liver or kidney cancer. The CDR3 loop reads CASSAQESYNEQFF. Written as DNA, the CDR3 is TGTGCCAGTAGTGCCCAAGAATCCTACAATGAGCAGTTCTTC.